Below, 14 T cell receptor beta chains from the same sample are listed, as sequenced in a study of T cell responses to AZD1222 COVID-19 vaccine. Profiling relied on immunoSEQ multiplex PCR, and the TCRdb table lists in-frame clones only, not all of them. The data contain some 150,000 clones, over 75% of them singletons. This sample comprised peripheral blood, obtained on day 0 of AZD1222 vaccination. The receptors stem from an adult in good health.

The chain employs TRBV9 and TRBJ1-5, with a tentative D call TRBD1 (5 bases). Germline V gives CDR1 SGDLS, CDR2 YYNGEE. V lost 7 bases to trimming and J lost 2 bases, with 10 bases between them. The CDR3 extends over 13 amino acids. CDR3 residues: CASSGGGNQPQHF. The DNA for the CDR3 is TGTGCCAGCTCCGGAGGGGGCAATCAGCCCCAGCATTTT.

This clone was seen only a few times. The V gene is TRBV6-4, the J gene TRBJ1-6; D is perhaps TRBD1 (6 bases). The CDR3 spans 14 residues. Germline V gene lookup returns CDR1 MRHNA and CDR2 SNTAGT. V lost 4 bases and J 8 bases, leaving 12 bases between the germline ends. For the CDR3, the DNA is TGTGCCAGCAGTGGGACAGTCGGCGATTCACCCCTCCACTTT. Protein sequence: CASSGTVGDSPLHF.

This clone is a singleton in its sample. The CDR3 reads CASSPSYNEQFF. CDR3 in DNA: TGTGCCAGCAGCCCCTCCTACAATGAGCAGTTCTTC. This chain uses TRBV7-8 with TRBJ2-1; D is ambiguous. V shed 5 bases and J shed 0 bases, with 2 bases lying between them. The germline gives CDR1 SGHVS, CDR2 FQNEAQ. The CDR3 sequence is 12 residues long.

This chain links TRBV10-3 with TRBJ2-3; possible D gene TRBD1, 5 bases. With 2 bases removed from V and 6 bases from J, the gap between germline ends came to 15 bases. The CDR3 loop spans 15 amino acids. Germline assignment: CDR1 ENHRY and CDR2 SYGVKD. The CDR3: CAISESVGALDTQYF. CDR3 sequence (DNA): TGTGCCATCAGTGAGAGCGTAGGGGCGTTGGATACGCAGTATTTT.

The chain is built from TRBV18 and TRBJ2-7; TRBD1 aligns across 9 bases. CDR3 size: 14 residues. Germline values: CDR1 KGHSH, CDR2 LQKENI. V lost 3 bases to trimming and J lost 2 bases; unmatched junction nucleotides: 2. Written as DNA, the CDR3 is TGTGCCAGCTCACCCGGACAGGGGCCCTACGAGCAGTACTTC. Its translation: CASSPGQGPYEQYF. The full variable domain, its missing parts supplied by reference TRBV18 and TRBJ2-7, is NAGVMQNPRHLVRRRGQEARLRCSPMKGHSHVYWYRQLPEEGLKFMVYLQKENIIDESGMPKERFSAEFPKEGPSILRIQQVVRGDSAAYFCASSPGQGPYEQYFGPGTRLTVT.

This clone appeared a single time. The rearrangement joins TRBV7-2 to TRBJ2-1; the D is unclear. Trimming shortened V by 2 bases and J by 9 bases, and 14 bases separated the two germline ends. Per the germline V gene, CDR1 is SGHTA and CDR2 is FQGNSA. The CDR3 is 14 residues long. The CDR3 spells CASSLQPSRAEQFF. CDR3 coding DNA: TGTGCCAGCAGCTTACAACCTTCCCGGGCTGAGCAGTTCTTC.

J is TRBJ1-5 and V is TRBV10-3; 8 positions agree with TRBD1. CDR3 length equals 14 residues. Losses at the gene ends were 5 bases for V and 5 bases for J; bases not matched to a gene: 5. Germline lookup yields CDR1 ENHRY and CDR2 SYGVKD. DNA for the CDR3: TGTGCCATCAGTCAGGACAGGGCCGATCAGCCCCAGCATTTT. This codes for CAISQDRADQPQHF.

V gene TRBV28 combines with J gene TRBJ1-2; 8 nucleotides agree with TRBD1. The CDR3 runs to 15 residues. The germline CDR1 and CDR2 sequences are MDHEN and SYDVKM. V dropped 6 bases and J dropped 4; count of bases not matched to a gene: 10. The CDR3 DNA sequence: TGTGCCAGCAGGGACGCAGGGGGCTCCGGCTATGGCTACACCTTC. Its translation: CASRDAGGSGYGYTF.

The chain is built from TRBV5-1 and TRBJ1-4; TRBD1 agrees at 9 bases. The CDR3 consists of 16 residues. Germline V gene data show CDR1 as SGHRS and CDR2 as YFSETQ. The ends lost 4 bases at V and 7 bases at J; junction bases unmatched: 11. This CDR3 reads CASSRKEQGASEKLFF. The DNA of the CDR3 is TGCGCCAGCAGCAGGAAGGAACAGGGGGCAAGTGAAAAACTGTTTTTT. The variable domain in full, completed from reference TRBV5-1 and TRBJ1-4, reads KAGVTQTPRYLIKTRGQQVTLSCSPISGHRSVSWYQQTPGQGLQFLFEYFSETQRNKGNFPGRFSGRQFSNSRSEMNVSTLELGDSALYLCASSRKEQGASEKLFFGSGTQLSVL.

This chain joins TRBV4-2 and TRBJ1-1; 7 bases fit TRBD1. The CDR3 has 14 amino acids. Germline-derived CDR1 and CDR2 are LGHNA and YNFKEQ. With V trimmed by 3 bases and J by 7 bases, 8 bases remained unmatched. The DNA for the CDR3 is TGTGCCAGCAGCCATAGCGAGGGGGCCGGTGAAGCTTTCTTT. This sequence encodes CASSHSEGAGEAFF.

This clone was observed a handful of times. The CDR3 DNA reads as TGCGCCAGCAGCCAAGATCCTCCTAGCGGGAATTACAATGAGCAGTTCTTC. It encodes CASSQDPPSGNYNEQFF. The chain recombines TRBV4-3 with TRBJ2-1, with TRBD2 matching over 9 bases. J lost 4 bases, V lost 0 bases, and 7 bases had no gene match. In germline, CDR1 is LGHNA, CDR2 YSLEER. The CDR3 has 17 residues.

V and J are TRBV9 and TRBJ2-3; D gene uncertain. Between the trimmed V and J ends, which lost 4 bases and 1 base, there was a span of 16 bases. The CDR3 runs to 16 residues. The germline V gene encodes CDR1 SGDLS and CDR2 YYNGEE. The CDR3, as DNA: TGTGCCAGCAGCCTGAGAACAGACACGGGCACAGATACGCAGTATTTT. This translates into CASSLRTDTGTDTQYF.

This chain joins TRBV12-3 or TRBV12-4 and TRBJ1-1, with D possibly matching TRBD1 (6 bases). Trimming took off 6 bases at V and 4 bases at J, with 9 bases between the two ends. The CDR3 covers 12 residues. The CDR3 DNA reads as TGTGCCAGCAGGATGACAGGCACTGAAGCTTTCTTT. It yields the protein CASRMTGTEAFF.

The gene calls are TRBV6-4 and TRBJ2-1; D is ambiguous. This CDR3 region has 15 residues. Germline V gene sequence: CDR1 MRHNA, CDR2 SNTAGT. V was cut by 2 bases and J by 0 bases, with 8 bases left in between. The CDR3 reads CASSDKGGSYNEQFF. CDR3 coding DNA: TGTGCCAGCAGTGACAAAGGCGGCTCCTACAATGAGCAGTTCTTC.